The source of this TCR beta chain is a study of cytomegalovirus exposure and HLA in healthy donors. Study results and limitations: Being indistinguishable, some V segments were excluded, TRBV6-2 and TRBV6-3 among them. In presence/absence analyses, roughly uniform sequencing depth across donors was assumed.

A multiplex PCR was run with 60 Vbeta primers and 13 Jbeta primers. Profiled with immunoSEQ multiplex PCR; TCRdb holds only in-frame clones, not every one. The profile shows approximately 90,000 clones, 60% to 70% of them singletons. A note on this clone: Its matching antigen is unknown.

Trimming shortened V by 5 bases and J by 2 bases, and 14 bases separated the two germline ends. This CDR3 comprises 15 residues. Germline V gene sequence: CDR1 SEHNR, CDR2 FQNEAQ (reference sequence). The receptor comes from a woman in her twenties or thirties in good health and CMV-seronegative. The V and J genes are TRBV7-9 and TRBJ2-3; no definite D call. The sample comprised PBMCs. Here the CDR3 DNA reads TGTGCCAGCAGCCGCGGTCCCCTGCTCACAGATACGCAGTATTTT. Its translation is CASSRGPLLTDTQYF.